This entry describes one T cell receptor (beta chain). The antigen is unknown. Assay used: immunoSEQ multiplex PCR; TCRdb lists only in-frame clones, some missing. The table lists around 55,000 clones, about nine tenths of them singletons. This sample was taken from a study of OX40 agonist ivuxolimab in advanced cancers. Study information: Patients were given ivuxolimab, an antibody that agonizes OX40 (CD134). While on treatment, patients had intravenous ivuxolimab at 0.01 to 10 mg/kg every 2 weeks.

Study-wide findings and caveats: Expanded clones were, on average, more numerous in CD8+ T cells than in CD4+. Among the least clonally expanded were partial responders at 0.1-3.0 mg/kg.

The sample consisted of CD4+ or CD8+ T cells sorted from blood, taken in a trial of the OX40 agonist ivuxolimab. The sequence derives from an adult with an advanced solid tumor such as melanoma, head and neck, liver or kidney cancer.

The CDR3 reads CASSQYKNEQFF. CDR3 bases: TGCGCCAGCAGCCAATACAAAAATGAGCAGTTCTTC. This chain uses TRBV5-1 with TRBJ2-1; no clear D gene. The CDR3 consists of 12 residues. The V gene lost 4 bases and the J gene lost 7 bases, with 9 bases spanning the gap. Germline V gene lookup returns CDR1 SGHRS and CDR2 YFSETQ. Drawing the rest from reference TRBV5-1 and TRBJ2-1, the complete variable domain is KAGVTQTPRYLIKTRGQQVTLSCSPISGHRSVSWYQQTPGQGLQFLFEYFSETQRNKGNFPGRFSGRQFSNSRSEMNVSTLELGDSALYLCASSQYKNEQFFGPGTRLTVL.